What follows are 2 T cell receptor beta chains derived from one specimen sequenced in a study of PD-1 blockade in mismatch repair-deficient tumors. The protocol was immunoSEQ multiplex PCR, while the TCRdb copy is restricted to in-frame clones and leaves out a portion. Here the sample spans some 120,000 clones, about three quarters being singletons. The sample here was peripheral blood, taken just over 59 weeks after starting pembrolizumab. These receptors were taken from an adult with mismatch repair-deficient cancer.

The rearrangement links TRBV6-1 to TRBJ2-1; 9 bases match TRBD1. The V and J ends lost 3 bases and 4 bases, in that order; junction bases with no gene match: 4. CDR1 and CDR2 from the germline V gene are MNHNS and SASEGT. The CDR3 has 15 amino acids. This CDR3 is CASSEGTGKYNEQFF. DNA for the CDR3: TGTGCCAGCAGTGAGGGGACAGGGAAATACAATGAGCAGTTCTTC.

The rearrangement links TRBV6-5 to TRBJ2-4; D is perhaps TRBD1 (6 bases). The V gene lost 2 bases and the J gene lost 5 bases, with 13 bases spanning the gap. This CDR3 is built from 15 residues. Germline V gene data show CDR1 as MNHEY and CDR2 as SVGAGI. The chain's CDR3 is CASSYVSAGENIQYF. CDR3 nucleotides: TGTGCCAGCAGTTACGTTTCGGCAGGGGAAAACATTCAGTACTTC.